These 21 T cell receptor beta chains were all obtained from the same sample, sequenced in a study of early T cells in non-severe SARS-CoV-2 infection. Via MiXCR, TCRdb re-called the 5' RACE reads, giving one row per CDR3 protein. The data hold about 80,000 distinct CDR3 sequences, with roughly 12% observed a single time. The sequenced sample consisted of whole blood. The receptors stem from an adult who was a healthcare worker with PCR-confirmed SARS-CoV-2 infection or an uninfected control (not recorded which).

The chain carries TRBV28 and TRBJ1-1; the D is unclear. The V end lost 7 bases, the J end lost 4 bases, and 13 bases lay between the germline ends. The CDR3 has 13 amino acids. CDR1 and CDR2 from the germline V gene are MDHEN and SYDVKM. CDR3 in amino acids: CASIRLAGTEAFF. In DNA, the CDR3 is TGTGCCAGCATTAGGCTCGCGGGCACTGAAGCTTTCTTT.

This clonotype came up many times. The V call is TRBV7-9, the J call TRBJ1-1; D gene ambiguous. The germline gives CDR1 SEHNR, CDR2 FQNEAQ (reference sequence). The V gene lost 5 bases and the J gene lost 3 bases, with 7 bases spanning the gap. The CDR3 sequence is 12 residues long. The CDR3, as DNA: TGTGCCAGCAGCCACGACCACACTGAAGCTTTCTTT. This codes for CASSHDHTEAFF.

This clonotype was observed many times. This rearrangement joins TRBV15 to TRBJ2-1; D perhaps matches TRBD1 (5 bases). Germline V gene lookup returns CDR1 LNHNV and CDR2 YYDKDF (reference sequence). Trimming pared 0 bases from V and 4 bases from J, leaving 16 bases between. The CDR3 loop spans 17 amino acids. The CDR3 protein is CATSRDQGAQGYNEQFF. Written as DNA, the CDR3 is TGTGCCACCAGCAGAGATCAAGGGGCCCAGGGTTACAATGAGCAGTTCTTC.

This clonotype was picked up many times. The chain couples TRBV12-3 or TRBV12-4 to TRBJ1-1, with no clear D. Between the trimmed V and J ends, which lost 8 bases and 3 bases, there was a span of 19 bases. The CDR3 sequence is 15 residues long. CDR3 region: CASSPRAGQYTEAFF. The CDR3 region has the DNA TGTGCCAGCTCACCACGGGCGGGCCAGTACACTGAAGCTTTCTTT.

This clonotype was observed a few times. J is TRBJ1-3 and V is TRBV29-1; a weak D match, TRBD1 (5 bases). The CDR3 sequence is 14 residues long. Trimming stripped 8 bases from V and 8 bases from J, with 22 bases between. Germline values: CDR1 SQVTM, CDR2 ANQGSEA. In nucleotides, the CDR3 is TGCAGCATAGAGCTGGACAATACCGGGGACACCATATATTTT. Its translation is CSIELDNTGDTIYF.

This clonotype was counted only a few times. The V gene is TRBV11-1, the J gene TRBJ1-1; TRBD1 agrees at 7 bases. The CDR3 spans 12 residues. CDR1 and CDR2 from the germline V gene are SGHAT and FQDESV (reference sequence). V shed 5 bases, J shed 8 bases, and the junction held 5 bases outside the gene matches. CDR3 sequence reads: CASSPDRREAFF. In DNA, the CDR3 is TGTGCCAGCAGCCCGGACAGGCGGGAAGCTTTCTTT.

In its sample, this clonotype was seen many times. This CDR3 reads CASSYSGGEQYF. For the CDR3, the DNA is TGTGCCAGCAGTTACTCGGGGGGCGAGCAGTACTTC. The J gene is TRBJ2-7, the V gene TRBV6-5; D is possibly TRBD2 (6 bases). Germline CDR1 reads MNHEY; CDR2 reads SVGAGI. Deletions cut 0 bases from V and 6 bases from J, with 6 bases between. The CDR3 length is 12 residues.

The chain employs TRBV20-1 and TRBJ2-1; 9 nucleotides line up with TRBD2. The CDR3 extends over 17 amino acids. Germline trimming cut 5 bases from V and 8 bases from J; bases unmatched to any gene: 19. The germline V gene has CDR1 DFQATT and CDR2 SNEGSKA (reference sequence). The CDR3 DNA reads as TGCAGTGCTCCAGGGCAGGGACTAGCCGAGGGGGGCGATGAGCAGTTCTTC. Translating it yields CSAPGQGLAEGGDEQFF.

This clonotype has more than one count but fewer than ten. The V gene is TRBV6-6, the J gene TRBJ2-3; D is ambiguous. V dropped 6 bases and J dropped 1 base, with 17 bases sitting between them. The germline CDR1 and CDR2 sequences are MNHNY and SVGAGI (reference sequence). The CDR3 contains 16 residues. CDR3 DNA sequence: TGTGCCAGCAGCTTTTCAGTCCTTAATCGCACAGATACGCAGTATTTT. Translating gives CASSFSVLNRTDTQYF.

This CDR3 reads CASSYYPGLTNEKLFF. The CDR3 coding sequence is TGTGCCAGCAGTTACTATCCGGGGCTCACTAATGAAAAACTGTTTTTT. The V and J genes are TRBV6-2 or TRBV6-3 and TRBJ1-4; TRBD1 might be the D (5 bases). V lost 1 base to trimming and J lost 2 bases, with 11 bases between them. The CDR3 spans 16 residues. Per germline, CDR1 MNHEY and CDR2 SVGEGT.

This clonotype showed up many times. The chain has TRBV5-5 and TRBJ2-6; D gene uncertain. The V gene lost 4 bases and the J gene lost 1 base, with 24 bases spanning the gap. From germline, CDR1 is SGHKS and CDR2 YYEKEE (reference sequence). This CDR3 has 20 residues. The CDR3 loop reads CASSAWTRPIPLSGANVLTF. The CDR3, as DNA: TGTGCCAGCAGCGCCTGGACGAGGCCCATTCCTCTTTCTGGGGCCAACGTCCTGACTTTC.

Notes on this clonotype: At one boundary the junction diverges from the germline segment, which might be a read error. This sequence joins TRBV4-1 and TRBJ1-2; a weak D match, TRBD1 (5 bases). In germline, CDR1 is MGHRA, CDR2 YSYEKL. This CDR3 spans 13 amino acids. The CDR3 here is CASSKDSIYGYTF. The CDR3 nucleotides read TGCGCCAGCAGCAAAGACAGTATCTATGGCTACACCTTC.

The chain uses TRBV11-2 and TRBJ2-3, with D perhaps matching TRBD1 or TRBD2 (6 bases each). From germline, CDR1 is SGHAT and CDR2 FQNNGV. The CDR3 has 17 residues. V was trimmed by 4 bases and J by 3 bases, leaving 20 bases between them. The CDR3 DNA reads TGTGCCAGCAGCTCCCTAATCGAGGGGGGCAGGACAGATACGCAGTATTTT. It codes for CASSSLIEGGRTDTQYF.

This clonotype was seen ten or more times. The chain is built from TRBV20-1 and TRBJ2-7; D is ambiguous. With 4 bases removed from V and 4 bases from J, the gap between germline ends came to 11 bases. Germline V gene sequence: CDR1 DFQATT, CDR2 SNEGSKA (reference sequence). This CDR3 spans 12 amino acids. CDR3: CSATSSVYEQYF. Written as DNA, the CDR3 is TGCAGTGCTACCTCGTCCGTTTACGAGCAGTACTTC.

The gene calls are TRBV7-2 and TRBJ1-1, with 7 bases that match TRBD1. Germline V gene lookup returns CDR1 SGHTA and CDR2 FQGNSA. This CDR3 is 13 amino acids long. V lost 5 bases, J lost 13 bases, and 13 bases stayed unmatched. CDR3 region: CASSRDRAGESFF. The CDR3 nucleotides are TGTGCCAGCAGCAGAGACAGGGCAGGGGAGAGTTTCTTT. The variable domain in full, with the rest retrieved from reference TRBV7-2 and TRBJ1-1, is GAGVSQSPSNKVTEKGKDVELRCDPISGHTALYWYRQSLGQGLEFLIYFQGNSAPDKSGLPSDRFSAERTGGSVSTLTIQRTQQEDSAVYLCASSRDRAGESFFGQGTRLTVV.

This clonotype was seen only a few times. The chain recombines TRBV6-6 with TRBJ1-5, with D possibly being TRBD1 (6 bases). CDR3 length: 15 amino acids. Germline V CDR1 and CDR2: MNHNY, SVGAGI (reference sequence). Trimming removed 5 bases at V and 3 bases at J, with 14 bases between. The CDR3 DNA reads as TGTGCCAGCAGTAAGGACAGAAACTTCAATCAGCCCCAGCATTTT. Protein product: CASSKDRNFNQPQHF.

This clonotype occurred many times. This chain uses TRBV5-6 with TRBJ2-7, with D perhaps TRBD2 (6 bases). CDR1 and CDR2 from the germline V gene are SGHDT and YYEEEE. This CDR3 has 13 amino acids. The V gene lost 0 bases and the J gene lost 7 bases, with 11 bases spanning the gap. The CDR3 DNA sequence: TGTGCCAGCAGCTTGGCGGCGGGAAGGGAGCAGTACTTC. Translated, it gives CASSLAAGREQYF.

The gene calls are TRBV27 and TRBJ2-5; 7 bases line up with TRBD1. The CDR3 covers 17 residues. Per germline, CDR1 MNHEY and CDR2 SMNVEV (reference sequence). Trimming took 2 bases from V and 5 from J; bases not matched to a gene: 14. This CDR3 is CASSLKSQTGWPETQYF. CDR3 sequence (DNA): TGTGCCAGCAGTTTAAAGTCCCAGACAGGGTGGCCGGAGACCCAGTACTTC.

The rearrangement links TRBV30 to TRBJ1-2, with TRBD1 identical over 8 bases. Unmatched junction bases numbered 8, after V lost 5 bases and J lost 0 bases. Germline V gene sequence: CDR1 GTSNPN, CDR2 SVGIG (reference sequence). The CDR3 has 15 amino acids. CDR3 in amino acids: CAWGTGPTANYGYTF. DNA for the CDR3: TGTGCCTGGGGGACAGGCCCCACCGCTAACTATGGCTACACCTTC.

There are a few counts of this clonotype. The chain recombines TRBV6-2 or TRBV6-3 with TRBJ2-3, with 10 bases lining up with TRBD2. The trim removed 6 bases at V and 5 bases at J, leaving 8 bases unmatched. CDR1 is MNHEY, CDR2 SVGEGT, per germline. This CDR3 is 15 amino acids long. The CDR3 here is CASRFFSGGLDTQYF. CDR3 nucleotides: TGTGCCAGCAGATTCTTTAGCGGGGGGTTAGATACGCAGTATTTT.

V gene TRBV25-1 combines with J gene TRBJ1-5; a weak D match, TRBD1 (5 bases). The CDR3 has 16 residues. Trimming shortened V by 1 base and J by 4 bases, and 14 bases separated the two germline ends. Germline values: CDR1 MGHDK, CDR2 SYGVNS. The CDR3: CASSEFGGTDNQPQHF. CDR3 nucleotides: TGTGCCAGCAGTGAATTTGGAGGGACGGATAATCAGCCCCAGCATTTT.